This T cell receptor beta chain was sequenced for a study of blood T cell repertoires in COVID-19. Looking at the study overall: COVID-19 samples, acute and convalescent, were from the United States, Italy and Spain.

The authors' processing: Using reference gene primer amplification, nucleated cell counts were estimated. Sequencing was performed with immunoSEQ multiplex PCR; in TCRdb, only in-frame clones are kept and a portion is missing. V and J calls and clone size are those listed in that table; D and trimming were worked out from the DNA. The table records under 450,000 clones, about 88% of them present only once. The CDR3 loop spans 14 amino acids. Trimming took off 5 bases at V and 1 base at J, with 12 bases between the two ends. The germline V gene has CDR1 MNHEY and CDR2 SVGAGI. Seattle enrolled patients during active infection and tracked them longitudinally.

The sequence came from a woman in her sixties with COVID-19, enrolled during active disease. This chain joins TRBV6-5 and TRBJ2-7; a possible D gene is TRBD1 (6 bases). The sequencing input was peripheral blood. CDR3 bases: TGTGCCAGCAGTAACATACAGGGTTCCTACGAGCAGTACTTC. This codes for CASSNIQGSYEQYF.